This entry is about one T cell receptor beta chain. The data were taken from a study of T cells in Graves' hyperthyroidism and ophthalmopathy. Study at large: Pretreatment peripheral blood was obtained at initial diagnosis.

Amplification targeted TCR beta CDR3 regions from RNA transcripts. Initially, a first-round RT-PCR of the TCR CDR3 employed the HTBI primer set. TCRdb reprocessed the multiplex PCR reads with MiXCR, giving one entry per CDR3 protein. This sample has 490,000 or so distinct CDR3 sequences, with roughly 23% found just once. The receptor comes from a woman between 65 and 79 years old with Graves' ophthalmopathy. The specimen sequenced was blood.

Here the CDR3 DNA reads TGTGCCTGGAGCCCCGTGGGGGAAGGCTACACCTTC. Its protein is CAWSPVGEGYTF. The V call is TRBV30, the J call TRBJ1-2; D possibly corresponds to TRBD1 (5 bases). Germline CDR1 reads GTSNPN; CDR2 reads SVGIG (reference sequence). The CDR3 consists of 12 residues. The V end was cut by 3 bases, the J end by 8 bases, with 13 bases between.